These 3 T cell receptor beta chains share one sample of origin, sequenced in a study of blood T cell repertoires in COVID-19. TCRdb's copy holds only in-frame clones and misses some; the assay was immunoSEQ multiplex PCR. The sample has 200,000 to 250,000 clones, roughly 91% seen once. Sequenced material: PBMCs or T cells enriched from blood (not recorded which). The receptors shown here come from a woman aged 25 to 39 who had recovered from COVID-19.

CDR3 sequence reads: CAISDTGTGLYEQYF. CDR3 DNA: TGTGCCATCAGTGATACCGGGACAGGGCTCTACGAGCAGTACTTC. The V call is TRBV10-3, the J call TRBJ2-7; 9 nucleotides agree with TRBD1. The CDR3 runs 15 residues. Germline assignment: CDR1 ENHRY and CDR2 SYGVKD. J gave up 3 bases and V 3 bases, and 6 bases lay outside the gene matches.

The rearrangement links TRBV29-1 to TRBJ1-1, with a tentative D call TRBD1 (5 bases). The CDR3 is 13 residues long. Germline CDR1 reads SQVTM; CDR2 reads ANQGSEA. Trimming cost V 4 bases and J 1 base, with 10 bases left between them. The CDR3 sequence is CSVARGANTEAFF. CDR3 sequence (DNA): TGCAGCGTTGCCCGCGGGGCGAACACTGAAGCTTTCTTT.

The rearrangement links TRBV3-1 (or the pseudogene TRBV3-2) to TRBJ2-1; 8 bases line up with TRBD2. The CDR3 covers 15 residues. Germline loops: CDR1 LGHDT, CDR2 YNNKEL (reference sequence). After removal of 2 bases from V and 6 bases from J, the junction contained 6 bases not matched to a gene. This CDR3 is CASSQPGLEVNEQFF. The CDR3, as DNA: TGTGCCAGCAGCCAACCGGGACTAGAAGTCAATGAGCAGTTCTTC.